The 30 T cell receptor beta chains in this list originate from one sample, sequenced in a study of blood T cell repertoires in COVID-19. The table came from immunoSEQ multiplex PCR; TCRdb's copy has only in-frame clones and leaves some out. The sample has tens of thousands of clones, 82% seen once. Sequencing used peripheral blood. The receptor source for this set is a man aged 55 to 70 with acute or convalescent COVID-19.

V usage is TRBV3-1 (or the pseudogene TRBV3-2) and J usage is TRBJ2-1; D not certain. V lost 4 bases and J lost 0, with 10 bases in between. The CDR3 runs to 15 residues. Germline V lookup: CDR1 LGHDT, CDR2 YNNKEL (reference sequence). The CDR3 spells CASSPSRSSYNEQFF. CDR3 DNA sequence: TGTGCCAGCAGCCCTTCACGGAGCTCCTACAATGAGCAGTTCTTC.

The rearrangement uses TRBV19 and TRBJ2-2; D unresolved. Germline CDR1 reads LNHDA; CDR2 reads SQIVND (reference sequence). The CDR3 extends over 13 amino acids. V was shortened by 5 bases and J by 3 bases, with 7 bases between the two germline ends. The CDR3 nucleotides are TGTGCCAGTAGTCGTGTCGACACCGGGGAGCTGTTTTTT. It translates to CASSRVDTGELFF.

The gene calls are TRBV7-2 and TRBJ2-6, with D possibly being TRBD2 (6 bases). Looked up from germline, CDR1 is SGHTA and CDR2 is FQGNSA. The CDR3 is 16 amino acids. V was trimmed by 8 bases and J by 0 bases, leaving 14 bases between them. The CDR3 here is CASQRGGASGANVLTF. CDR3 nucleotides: TGTGCCAGCCAACGAGGAGGGGCCTCTGGGGCCAACGTCCTGACTTTC.

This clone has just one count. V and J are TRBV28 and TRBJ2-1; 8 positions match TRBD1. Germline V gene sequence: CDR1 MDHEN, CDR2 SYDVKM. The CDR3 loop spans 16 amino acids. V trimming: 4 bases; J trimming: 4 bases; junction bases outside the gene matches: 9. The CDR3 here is CASSSRRRGLYNEQFF. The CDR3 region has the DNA TGTGCCAGCAGTTCCCGCCGCAGGGGGCTTTACAATGAGCAGTTCTTC.

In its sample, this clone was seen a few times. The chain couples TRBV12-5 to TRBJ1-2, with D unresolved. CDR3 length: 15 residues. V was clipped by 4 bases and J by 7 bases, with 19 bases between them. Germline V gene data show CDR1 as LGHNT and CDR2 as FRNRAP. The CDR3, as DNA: TGTGCTAGTGGTTCCCCAAGAGGGTTCGGCGGTGGCTACACCTTC. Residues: CASGSPRGFGGGYTF.

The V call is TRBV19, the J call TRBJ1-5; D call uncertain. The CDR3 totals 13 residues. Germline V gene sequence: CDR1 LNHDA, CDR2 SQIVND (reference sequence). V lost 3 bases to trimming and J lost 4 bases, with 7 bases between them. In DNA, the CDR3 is TGTGCCAGTAGTATCGAGAGGAATCAGCCCCAGCATTTT. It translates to CASSIERNQPQHF.

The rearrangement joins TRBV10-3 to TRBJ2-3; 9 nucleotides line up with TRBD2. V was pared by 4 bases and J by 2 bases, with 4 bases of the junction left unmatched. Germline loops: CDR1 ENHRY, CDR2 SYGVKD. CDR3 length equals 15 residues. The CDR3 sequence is CAISAASGTTDTQYF. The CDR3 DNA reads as TGTGCCATCAGTGCGGCTAGCGGGACCACAGATACGCAGTATTTT.

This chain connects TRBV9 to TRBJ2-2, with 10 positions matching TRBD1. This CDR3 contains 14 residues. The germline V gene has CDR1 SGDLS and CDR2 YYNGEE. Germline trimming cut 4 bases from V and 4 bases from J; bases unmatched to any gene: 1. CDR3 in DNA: TGTGCCAGCAGCCGGACAGGGGGCACCGGGGAGCTGTTTTTT. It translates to CASSRTGGTGELFF.

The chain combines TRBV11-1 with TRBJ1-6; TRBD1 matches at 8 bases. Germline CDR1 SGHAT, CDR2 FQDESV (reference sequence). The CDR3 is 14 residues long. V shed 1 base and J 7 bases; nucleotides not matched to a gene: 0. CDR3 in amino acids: CASSLGTGNSPLHF. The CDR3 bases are TGTGCCAGCAGCTTAGGGACAGGGAATTCACCCCTCCACTTT. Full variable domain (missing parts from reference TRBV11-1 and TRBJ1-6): EAEVAQSPRYKITEKSQAVAFWCDPISGHATLYWYRQILGQGPELLVQFQDESVVDDSQLPKDRFSAERLKGVDSTLKIQPAELGDSAMYLCASSLGTGNSPLHFGNGTRLTVT.

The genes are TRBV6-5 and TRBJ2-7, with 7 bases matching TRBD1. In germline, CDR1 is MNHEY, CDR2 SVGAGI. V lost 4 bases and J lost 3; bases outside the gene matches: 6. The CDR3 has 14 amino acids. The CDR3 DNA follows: TGTGCCAGCAGTTCGCCGGGACAGATCTACGAGCAGTACTTC. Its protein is CASSSPGQIYEQYF.

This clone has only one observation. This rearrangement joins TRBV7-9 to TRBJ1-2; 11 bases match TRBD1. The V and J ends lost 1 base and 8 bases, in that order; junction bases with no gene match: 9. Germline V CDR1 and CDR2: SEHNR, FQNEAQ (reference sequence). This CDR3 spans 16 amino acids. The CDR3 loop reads CASSLGGQGAPVGYTF. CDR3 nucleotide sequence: TGTGCCAGCAGCTTAGGAGGACAGGGGGCACCTGTCGGCTACACCTTC. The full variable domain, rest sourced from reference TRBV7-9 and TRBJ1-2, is DTGVSQNPRHKITKRGQNVTFRCDPISEHNRLYWYRQTLGQGPEFLTYFQNEAQLEKSRLLSDRFSAERPKGSFSTLEIQRTEQGDSAMYLCASSLGGQGAPVGYTFGSGTRLTVV.

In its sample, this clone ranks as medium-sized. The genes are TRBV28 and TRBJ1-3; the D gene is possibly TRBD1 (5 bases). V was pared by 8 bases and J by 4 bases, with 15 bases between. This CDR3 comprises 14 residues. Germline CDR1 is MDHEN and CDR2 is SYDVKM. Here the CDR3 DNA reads TGTGCCAGCTGCCTGCAGGGCGAAGGAAACACCATATATTTT. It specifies CASCLQGEGNTIYF.

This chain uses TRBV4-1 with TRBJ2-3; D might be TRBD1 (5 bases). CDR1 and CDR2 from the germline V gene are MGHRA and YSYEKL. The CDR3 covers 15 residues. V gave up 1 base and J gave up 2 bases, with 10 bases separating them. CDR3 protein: CASSQAAGITDTQYF. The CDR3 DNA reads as TGCGCCAGCAGCCAAGCGGCAGGGATCACAGATACGCAGTATTTT.

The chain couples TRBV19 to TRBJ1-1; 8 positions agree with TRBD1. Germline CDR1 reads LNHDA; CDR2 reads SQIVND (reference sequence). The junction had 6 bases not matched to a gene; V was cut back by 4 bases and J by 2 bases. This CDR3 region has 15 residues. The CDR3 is CASSTKQGVNTEAFF. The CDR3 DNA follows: TGTGCCAGTAGTACTAAACAGGGGGTAAACACTGAAGCTTTCTTT.

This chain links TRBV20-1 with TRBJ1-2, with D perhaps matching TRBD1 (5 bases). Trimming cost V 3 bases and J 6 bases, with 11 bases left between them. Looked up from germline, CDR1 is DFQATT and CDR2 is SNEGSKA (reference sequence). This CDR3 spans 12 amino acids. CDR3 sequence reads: CSASSQGHGYTF. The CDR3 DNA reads TGCAGTGCTAGTTCCCAGGGTCATGGCTACACCTTC.

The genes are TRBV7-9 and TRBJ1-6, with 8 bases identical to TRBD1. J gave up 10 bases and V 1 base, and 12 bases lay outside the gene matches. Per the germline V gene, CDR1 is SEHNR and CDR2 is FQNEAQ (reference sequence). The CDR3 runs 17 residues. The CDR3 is CASSLVRGGTGGSPLHF. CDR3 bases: TGTGCCAGCAGCTTAGTGAGAGGAGGGACAGGTGGGTCACCCCTCCACTTT.

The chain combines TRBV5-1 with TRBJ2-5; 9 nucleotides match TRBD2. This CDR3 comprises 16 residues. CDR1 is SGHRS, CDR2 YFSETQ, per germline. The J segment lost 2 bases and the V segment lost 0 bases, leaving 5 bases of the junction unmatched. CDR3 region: CASSLAVAGAQETQYF. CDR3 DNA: TGCGCCAGCAGCTTGGCCGTAGCGGGGGCACAAGAGACCCAGTACTTC.

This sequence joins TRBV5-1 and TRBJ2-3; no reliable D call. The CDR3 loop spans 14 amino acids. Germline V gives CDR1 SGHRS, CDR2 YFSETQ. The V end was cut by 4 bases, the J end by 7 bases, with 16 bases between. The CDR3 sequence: CASSVAYPPNTQYF. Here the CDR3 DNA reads TGCGCCAGCAGCGTAGCTTACCCCCCAAATACGCAGTATTTT. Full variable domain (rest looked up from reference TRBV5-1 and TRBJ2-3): KAGVTQTPRYLIKTRGQQVTLSCSPISGHRSVSWYQQTPGQGLQFLFEYFSETQRNKGNFPGRFSGRQFSNSRSEMNVSTLELGDSALYLCASSVAYPPNTQYFGPGTRLTVL.

The CDR3 loop reads CASSQDGTGPDHKETQYF. CDR3 bases: TGTGCCAGCAGCCAAGATGGGACAGGGCCTGATCACAAAGAGACCCAGTACTTC. This chain connects TRBV3-1 (or the pseudogene TRBV3-2) to TRBJ2-5, with 9 bases matching TRBD1. Per the germline V gene, CDR1 is LGHDT and CDR2 is YNNKEL (reference sequence). The CDR3 loop spans 18 amino acids. Trimming removed 0 bases from V and 3 bases from J; junction bases left unmatched: 11.

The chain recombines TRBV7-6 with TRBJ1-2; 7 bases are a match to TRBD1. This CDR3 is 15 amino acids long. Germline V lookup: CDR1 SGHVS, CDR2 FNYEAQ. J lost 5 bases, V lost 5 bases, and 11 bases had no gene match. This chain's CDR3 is CASSPDRDRSYGYTF. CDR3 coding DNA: TGTGCCAGCAGCCCCGACAGGGACCGTAGTTATGGCTACACCTTC.

DNA for the CDR3: TGTGCCAGCGAGAAACCGGACAGGCTCAGGTCGGCGTCACCCCTCCACTTT. Protein product: CASEKPDRLRSASPLHF. V is TRBV7-9 and J is TRBJ1-6, with 7 bases matching TRBD1. The V gene end was trimmed by 8 bases and the J gene end by 10 bases; junction bases not matched to a gene: 20. The V gene's germline CDR1 is SEHNR and CDR2 FQNEAQ (reference sequence). This CDR3 contains 17 residues.

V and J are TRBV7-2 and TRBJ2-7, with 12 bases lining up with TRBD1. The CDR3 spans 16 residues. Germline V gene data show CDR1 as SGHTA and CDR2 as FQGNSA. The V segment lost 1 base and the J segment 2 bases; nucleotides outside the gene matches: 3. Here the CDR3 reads CASSLGGTGGTYEQYF. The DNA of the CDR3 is TGTGCCAGCAGCTTAGGGGGGACAGGGGGCACCTACGAGCAGTACTTC.

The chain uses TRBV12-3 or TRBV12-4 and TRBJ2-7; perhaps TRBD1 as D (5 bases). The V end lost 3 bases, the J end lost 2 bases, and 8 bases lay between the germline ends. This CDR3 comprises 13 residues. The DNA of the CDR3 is TGTGCCAGCAGTTTCAGGGATACCTACGAGCAGTACTTC. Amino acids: CASSFRDTYEQYF.

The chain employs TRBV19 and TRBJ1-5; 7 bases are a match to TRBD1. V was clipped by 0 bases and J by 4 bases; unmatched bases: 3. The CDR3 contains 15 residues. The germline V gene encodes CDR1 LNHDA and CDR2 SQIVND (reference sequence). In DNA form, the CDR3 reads TGTGCCAGTAGTATAGAGGGACAGCCAAATCAGCCCCAGCATTTT. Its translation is CASSIEGQPNQPQHF.

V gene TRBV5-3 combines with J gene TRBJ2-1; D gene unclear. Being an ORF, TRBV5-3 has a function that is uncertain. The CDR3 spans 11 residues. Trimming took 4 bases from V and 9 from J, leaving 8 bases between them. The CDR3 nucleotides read TGTGCCAGAAGCGCCGTCAGTGAGCAGTTCTTC. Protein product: CARSAVSEQFF.

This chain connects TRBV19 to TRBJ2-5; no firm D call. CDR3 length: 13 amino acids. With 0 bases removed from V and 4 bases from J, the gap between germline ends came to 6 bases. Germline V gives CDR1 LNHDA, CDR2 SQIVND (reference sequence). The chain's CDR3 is CASSIEASETQYF. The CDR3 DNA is TGTGCCAGTAGTATAGAAGCGTCAGAGACCCAGTACTTC.

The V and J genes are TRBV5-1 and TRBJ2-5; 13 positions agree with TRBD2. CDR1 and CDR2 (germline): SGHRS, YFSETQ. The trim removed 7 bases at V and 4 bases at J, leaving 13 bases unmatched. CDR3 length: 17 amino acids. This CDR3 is CASLGLAGERKGETQYF. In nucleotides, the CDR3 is TGCGCCAGCCTTGGACTAGCGGGAGAGAGAAAGGGAGAGACCCAGTACTTC.

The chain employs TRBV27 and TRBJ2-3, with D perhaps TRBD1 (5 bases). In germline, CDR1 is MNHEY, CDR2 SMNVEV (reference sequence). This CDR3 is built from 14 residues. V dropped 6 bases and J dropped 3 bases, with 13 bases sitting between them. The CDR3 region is CASSFTGWTDTQYF. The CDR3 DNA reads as TGTGCCAGCAGCTTTACAGGTTGGACAGATACGCAGTATTTT.

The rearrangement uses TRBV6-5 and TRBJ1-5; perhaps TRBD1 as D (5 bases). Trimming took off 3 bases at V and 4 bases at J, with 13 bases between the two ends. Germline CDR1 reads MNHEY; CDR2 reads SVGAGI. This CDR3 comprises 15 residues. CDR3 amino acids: CASSYRHGGNQPQHF. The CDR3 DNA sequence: TGTGCCAGCAGTTATCGCCACGGGGGAAATCAGCCCCAGCATTTT.

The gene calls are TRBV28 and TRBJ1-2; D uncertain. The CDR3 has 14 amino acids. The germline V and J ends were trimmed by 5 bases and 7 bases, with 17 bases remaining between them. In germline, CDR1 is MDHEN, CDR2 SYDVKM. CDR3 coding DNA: TGTGCCAGCAGTCGGATGCAAAACCGAGGTGGCTACACCTTC. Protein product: CASSRMQNRGGYTF.